This T cell receptor beta chain was retrieved from a study of vaccination and CD4 T cells after COVID-19. CD4+ T cells that had been cultured provided DNA sequenced with the Oncomine TCR Beta short-read assay. TCRdb re-called the PCR reads with MiXCR, one entry per CDR3 protein. The sample carries over 10,000 distinct CDR3 sequences, about 51% recorded once. Germline values: CDR1 MDHEN, CDR2 SYDVKM. The CDR3 loop spans 13 amino acids. Trimming stripped 5 bases from V and 2 bases from J, with 9 bases between. Notes on this clonotype: The antigen is not known.

Treatment: approximately 9-day PBMC culture with coronavirus spike peptide pools or control peptides (ViraFEST assay). ViraFEST sequenced TCRs after peptide-pool expansion of antigen-specific T cells. Alongside approximately 10 IU/ml IL-2 and about 9.5 ug/ml peptide pools, PBMCs were cultured at some 1.9 million per well. Sequencing used CD4+ T cells from blood, cultured in vitro. The TCR was taken from a human donor who had recovered from COVID-19. The chain links TRBV28 to TRBJ1-2; D is unclear. CDR3 DNA sequence: TGTGCCAGCAGTATTAGCTACAACTATGGCTACACCTTC. This codes for CASSISYNYGYTF.